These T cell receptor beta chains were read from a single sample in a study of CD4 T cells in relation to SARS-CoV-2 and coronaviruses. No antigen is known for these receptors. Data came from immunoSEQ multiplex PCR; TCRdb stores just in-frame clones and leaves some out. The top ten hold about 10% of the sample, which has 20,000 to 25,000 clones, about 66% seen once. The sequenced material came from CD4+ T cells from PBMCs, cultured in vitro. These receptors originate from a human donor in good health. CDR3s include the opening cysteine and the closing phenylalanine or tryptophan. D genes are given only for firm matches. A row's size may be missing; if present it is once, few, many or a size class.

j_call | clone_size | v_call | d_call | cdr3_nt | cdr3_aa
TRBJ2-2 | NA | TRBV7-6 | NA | TGTGCCAGCAGCTTAGGGAACACCGGGGAGCTGTTTTTT | CASSLGNTGELFF
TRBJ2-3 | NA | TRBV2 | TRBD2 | TGTGCCAGCAAAGGCGGGGAGGGTCTAGGGGATACGCAGTATTTT | CASKGGEGLGDTQYF
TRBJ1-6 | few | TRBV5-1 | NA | TGCGCCAGCACCCCACAGGATACTAATTCACCCCTCCACTTT | CASTPQDTNSPLHF
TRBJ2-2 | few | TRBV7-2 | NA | TGTGCCAGCAGCTTACAGGGAAACACCGGGGAGCTGTTTTTT | CASSLQGNTGELFF
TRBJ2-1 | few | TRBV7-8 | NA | TGTGCCAGCAGCTTAGCGCGGATAGGGGGGAATGAGCAGTTCTTC | CASSLARIGGNEQFF
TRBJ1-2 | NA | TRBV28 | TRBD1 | TGTGCCAGCAGTGCTGGACAGGGGGTCATGGGCTATGGCTACACCTTC | CASSAGQGVMGYGYTF
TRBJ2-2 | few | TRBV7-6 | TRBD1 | TGTGCCAGCAGCCTCACAGGGGGGAAGGGGACCGGGGAGCTGTTTTTT | CASSLTGGKGTGELFF
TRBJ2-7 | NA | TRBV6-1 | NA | TGTGCCAGCAGTGAACTGAGCTACGAGCAGTACTTC | CASSELSYEQYF
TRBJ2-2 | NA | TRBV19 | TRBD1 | TGTGCCAGTAGCCCCGGTGAGACAGGGCCGGGGGAGCTGTTTTTT | CASSPGETGPGELFF
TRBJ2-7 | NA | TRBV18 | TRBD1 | TGTGCCAGCTCAGATCGGGACAGGGGGCTGTACGAGCAGTACTTC | CASSDRDRGLYEQYF
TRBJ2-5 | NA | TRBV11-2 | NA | TGTGCCAGCAGCTGGGGGGGCAGTGGGATTAAAGAGACCCAGTACTTC | CASSWGGSGIKETQYF
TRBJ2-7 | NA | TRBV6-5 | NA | TGTGCCAGCAGTTATGGCGTCAGGGACACCTACGAGCAGTACTTC | CASSYGVRDTYEQYF
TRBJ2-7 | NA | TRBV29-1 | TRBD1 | TGCAGCGTCCCGGGACAGGGGGGGTACGAGCAGTACTTC | CSVPGQGGYEQYF
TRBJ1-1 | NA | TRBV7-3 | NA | TGTGCCAGCAGCTTAAATCTTGGGACCACTGAAGCTTTCTTT | CASSLNLGTTEAFF
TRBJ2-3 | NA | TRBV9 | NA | TGTGCCAGCAGCGTAGGGTTAGCGGCGGATACGCAGTATTTT | CASSVGLAADTQYF
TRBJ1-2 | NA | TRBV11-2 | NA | TGTGCCAGCAGCGACCAGGGCTACTATGGCTACACCTTC | CASSDQGYYGYTF